The rows below give T cell receptor beta chains drawn from one sample of a study of T cell responses to AZD1222 COVID-19 vaccine. Profiled with immunoSEQ multiplex PCR; TCRdb holds only in-frame clones, not every one. The sample consists of around 70,000 clones, around nine tenths of them appearing once. This sample comprised peripheral blood, obtained on day 0 of AZD1222 vaccination. The origin of the receptors is an adult in good health. Both conserved end residues are part of each CDR3. A D gene is named only where the DNA matches it firmly. Clone size appears in some rows only: once, few, many, or a class for an expanded clone.

TRBJ2-7 | TRBD2 | once | 12 | TRBV5-5 | CASSLGTSKQYF | TGTGCCAGCAGCCTCGGGACTAGCAAGCAGTACTTC
TRBJ1-3 | . | . | 16 | TRBV9 | CASSAPKGREVDTIYF | TGTGCCAGCAGCGCCCCCAAAGGCAGGGAGGTGGACACCATATATTTT
TRBJ2-5 | TRBD1 | . | 15 | TRBV6-5 | CASSPHAGQGETQYF | TGTGCCAGCAGCCCCCATGCCGGACAGGGGGAGACCCAGTACTTC
TRBJ1-2 | TRBD1 | once | 13 | TRBV5-5 | CASGETGWDGYTF | TGTGCCAGCGGGGAGACAGGGTGGGATGGCTACACCTTC
TRBJ2-3 | . | . | 15 | TRBV11-2 | CASRSTTISGDTQYF | TGTGCCAGCAGATCAACGACGATCAGTGGGGATACGCAGTATTTT
TRBJ1-4 | . | few | 15 | TRBV4-1 | CASSQDHPSNEKLFF | TGCGCCAGCAGCCAAGATCACCCGAGTAATGAAAAACTGTTTTTT
TRBJ2-2 | TRBD1 | . | 15 | TRBV6-6 | CASSPRDRGTGELFF | TGTGCCAGCAGTCCCCGGGACAGGGGTACCGGGGAGCTGTTTTTT
TRBJ1-5 | TRBD1 | . | 16 | TRBV24-1 | CATSDQRTGSFEPQHF | TGTGCCACCAGTGATCAAAGGACAGGATCGTTTGAGCCCCAGCATTTT
TRBJ1-1 | . | . | 13 | TRBV5-1 | CASSLIFLGEAFF | TGCGCCAGCAGCTTGATCTTTTTGGGTGAAGCTTTCTTT
TRBJ2-1 | TRBD2 | . | 18 | TRBV25-1 | CASSAVLLTSGTDNEQFF | TGTGCCAGCAGCGCCGTTCTCTTAACTAGCGGGACTGACAATGAGCAGTTCTTC
TRBJ1-4 | . | . | 13 | TRBV10-3 | CAISGGSNEKLFF | TGTGCCATCAGTGGGGGCTCTAATGAAAAACTGTTTTTT
TRBJ1-2 | . | . | 15 | TRBV7-9 | CASSLASGHHDGYTF | TGTGCCAGCAGCTTAGCGTCCGGACACCATGATGGCTACACCTTC
TRBJ1-2 | . | . | 11 | TRBV5-1 | CASSLQGGYTF | TGCGCCAGCAGCTTGCAGGGGGGCTACACCTTC
TRBJ2-1 | TRBD2 | . | 15 | TRBV5-1 | CASSGLGTSGIEQFF | TGCGCCAGCAGCGGACTTGGGACTAGCGGTATTGAGCAGTTCTTC
TRBJ2-7 | TRBD2 | . | 15 | TRBV7-2 | CASSIRGGGPYEQYF | TGTGCCAGCAGCATACGGGGGGGAGGCCCCTACGAGCAGTACTTC
TRBJ2-7 | TRBD2 | once | 14 | TRBV7-2 | CASSNWDYGYEQYF | TGTGCCAGCAGCAACTGGGACTATGGCTACGAGCAGTACTTC
TRBJ2-3 | . | . | 13 | TRBV5-4 | CASSRRFTDTQYF | TGTGCCAGCAGCCGTAGATTCACAGATACGCAGTATTTT
TRBJ2-1 | . | . | 12 | TRBV5-1 | CASSFPKNEQFF | TGCGCCAGCAGCTTTCCCAAGAATGAGCAGTTCTTC
TRBJ2-5 | TRBD1 | . | 17 | TRBV5-8 | CASSPRSGYRGQETQYF | TGTGCCAGCAGCCCTAGATCCGGGTACAGGGGTCAAGAGACCCAGTACTTC
TRBJ2-3 | . | . | 14 | TRBV29-1 | CSARVATSTDTQYF | TGCAGCGCCAGAGTGGCCACTAGCACAGATACGCAGTATTTT
TRBJ1-5 | . | . | 13 | TRBV6-5 | CASKPGSNQPQHF | TGTGCCAGCAAACCGGGGAGCAATCAGCCCCAGCATTTT
TRBJ2-1 | . | . | 16 | TRBV4-3 | CASSQEARLANNEQFF | TGCGCCAGCAGCCAAGAGGCAAGATTAGCAAACAATGAGCAGTTCTTC
TRBJ2-5 | . | once | 13 | TRBV6-5 | CASSRDYQETQYF | TGTGCCAGCAGCCGGGACTACCAAGAGACCCAGTACTTC
TRBJ1-2 | TRBD1 | . | 17 | TRBV27 | CASSQSRGGTGNYGYTF | TGTGCCAGCAGTCAATCGCGGGGGGGGACAGGGAACTATGGCTACACCTTC
TRBJ2-3 | TRBD2 | . | 15 | TRBV7-2 | CASSSGLAGIYRGYF | TGTGCCAGCAGCTCGGGACTAGCGGGTATCTATAGAGGGTATTTT
TRBJ1-2 | TRBD1 | . | 14 | TRBV7-2 | CASSFRTGGYGYTF | TGTGCCAGCAGCTTTCGGACAGGGGGCTATGGCTACACCTTC
TRBJ2-5 | . | once | 15 | TRBV28 | CASSFWGLSQETQYF | TGTGCCAGCAGTTTTTGGGGGTTAAGTCAAGAGACCCAGTACTTC
TRBJ2-1 | TRBD2 | . | 15 | TRBV6-5 | CASSYWLAGDNEQFF | TGTGCCAGCAGTTACTGGCTAGCGGGAGACAATGAGCAGTTCTTC
TRBJ2-1 | . | . | 16 | TRBV7-9 | CASSLALGLFYNEQFF | TGTGCCAGCAGCTTAGCGCTCGGCCTATTCTACAATGAGCAGTTCTTC
TRBJ1-4 | . | . | 13 | TRBV7-9 | CASSLTTDEKLFF | TGTGCCAGCAGCTTAACAACCGATGAAAAACTGTTTTTT
TRBJ2-1 | TRBD2 | . | 14 | TRBV5-1 | CASKTSGLYNEQFF | TGCGCCAGCAAAACTAGCGGCCTGTACAATGAGCAGTTCTTC
TRBJ2-5 | TRBD2 | . | 14 | TRBV7-9 | CASTTGLVWETQYF | TGTGCCAGCACCACGGGACTAGTGTGGGAGACCCAGTACTTC
TRBJ2-1 | . | once | 14 | TRBV28 | CASSLITFGDEQFF | TGTGCCAGCAGTTTAATTACCTTTGGCGATGAGCAGTTCTTC
TRBJ1-1 | . | . | 12 | TRBV5-5 | CASSLSLTEAFF | TGTGCCAGCAGCTTGTCTCTCACTGAAGCTTTCTTT
TRBJ1-1 | . | . | 11 | TRBV6-5 | CASRNTEGAFF | TGTGCCAGCAGGAACACGGAGGGGGCTTTCTTT
TRBJ1-2 | . | . | 13 | TRBV11-3 | CASSLTWGYGYTF | TGTGCCAGCAGCTTAACCTGGGGCTATGGCTACACCTTC
TRBJ2-7 | . | . | 15 | TRBV19 | CASKPTGARSYEQYF | TGTGCCAGCAAACCTACCGGGGCCCGCTCCTACGAGCAGTACTTC
TRBJ2-2 | TRBD2 | . | 16 | TRBV7-9 | CASSRIAGANTGELFF | TGTGCCAGCAGCCGAATAGCGGGAGCAAACACCGGGGAGCTGTTTTTT
TRBJ2-7 | . | . | 13 | TRBV27 | CASGYREVNEQYF | TGTGCCAGCGGTTACCGGGAAGTCAACGAGCAGTACTTC
TRBJ2-7 | . | . | 14 | TRBV29-1 | CSVEIGGMPYEQYF | TGCAGCGTTGAAATCGGGGGCATGCCCTACGAGCAGTACTTC
TRBJ2-1 | TRBD2 | . | 14 | TRBV6-2/TRBV6-3 | CASSYGTSGNEQFF | TGTGCCAGCAGTTACGGGACTAGCGGCAATGAGCAGTTCTTC
TRBJ1-2 | . | . | 16 | TRBV28 | CASSQLTPHRNYGYTF | TGTGCCAGCAGCCAGCTGACACCACATAGGAACTATGGCTACACCTTC
TRBJ1-1 | . | . | 12 | TRBV11-3 | CASGTGNTEAFF | TGTGCCAGCGGGACGGGAAACACTGAAGCTTTCTTT
TRBJ2-7 | TRBD2 | . | 16 | TRBV9 | CASSVARTSLSYEQYF | TGTGCCAGCAGCGTAGCTCGGACTAGCCTCTCCTACGAGCAGTACTTC
TRBJ2-1 | . | . | 14 | TRBV5-1 | CASSFRDIRDEQFF | TGCGCCAGCAGCTTCCGGGACATTCGGGATGAGCAGTTCTTC
TRBJ2-5 | . | . | 18 | TRBV14 | CASSQGGNWQGEQETQYF | TGTGCCAGCAGCCAAGGGGGCAACTGGCAGGGTGAACAAGAGACCCAGTACTTC
TRBJ2-5 | TRBD1 | . | 15 | TRBV24-1 | CATSDLQGDQETQYF | TGTGCCACCAGTGATCTACAGGGGGACCAAGAGACCCAGTACTTC
TRBJ2-3 | . | . | 15 | TRBV15 | CATSRATGTTDTQYF | TGTGCCACCAGCAGAGCCACAGGGACCACAGATACGCAGTATTTT